What follows describes a single T cell receptor beta chain. Antigen: not known. This record belongs to a study of T cell repertoires in cytomegalovirus infection. V trimming: 5 bases; J trimming: 3 bases; junction bases outside the gene matches: 7. The CDR3 length is 14 residues. The germline V gene encodes CDR1 LNHDA and CDR2 SQIVND (reference sequence). TCRdb passed the reads through MiXCR, listing each CDR3 protein once. The table lists some 100,000 distinct CDR3 sequences, 20% to 30% of them singletons. Study-level points and caveats: Dominating the ex vivo response were HLA-C-restricted CMV-specific TCR beta clonotypes.

V usage is TRBV19 and J usage is TRBJ2-7; 7 nucleotides line up with TRBD1. Sequencing was done on a sample of CD8+ T cells from PBMCs. The sequence derives from a human donor in good health (CMV status not recorded). Some clones in this sample may be carry-over from other donors' samples. DNA for the CDR3: TGTGCCAGTAGTGCAACAAACAGGGGCTACGAGCAGTACTTC. Amino acids: CASSATNRGYEQYF.